This TCR beta chain came from a study of tumor-infiltrating lymphocytes in primary liver carcinoma (dated by TCRdb to 2015 to 2018). Broadly, across the study: Between late 2015 and early 2016, a few patients in China with histopathologically diagnosed primary liver carcinoma had surgical resection. The five patients, three men and two women aged 30 to 69 years, had hepatocellular carcinoma (four) or combined HCC and intrahepatic cholangiocarcinoma (one). The tumors of the five patients were staged as T1-T3 N0M0, with maximum diameters ranging from about 4.2 to 10 cm. Roughly 3.5 to 7.5 million productive TCRbeta reads were obtained per sample, and no significant difference in read depth was found between tissue types. The study combined TCRbeta repertoire sequencing, expression microarrays and whole-exome sequencing across five regions of each liver tumor, with adjacent normal tissue and blood. A total of 35 or so specimens from 5 patients went through TCRbeta repertoire sequencing, namely 25 tumor regions, 5 adjacent noncancerous liver tissues and 5 peripheral blood samples. Repertoires from technical replicates were highly reproducible, with mean shared-clone rates about 0.88 and correlation coefficients above 0.95.

What the authors observed across the whole study: Since the samples were bulk and unsorted, there was no way to compare CD4+ and CD8+ T cell repertoires. Repertoire overlap was found to be higher between tumor regions (mean about 35%) than between tumor-adjacent (approximately 17%) or tumor-blood (14%) pairs, consistent with antigen-driven expansion. Compared with blood, tumors had a significantly larger share of the repertoire taken up by the top 250 clones (p = 0.039). Because sequencing covered only the TCR beta chain and unpaired alpha chains were not captured, true repertoire diversity is likely underestimated. With just four or five patients in the study, the authors point out that the findings should be validated in a larger study.

Starting from 450 to 500 ng total RNA, TCRbeta-specific cDNA was produced by reverse transcription with a constant-region primer and ProtoScript II reverse transcriptase. Construction of the TCRbeta libraries relied on three nested rounds of multiplex PCR, following a slightly modified ARM-PCR procedure. The first two PCR rounds used multiplex TRBV1-TRBV30 forward primers with a Cbeta reverse primer, each for 10 cycles. A final 25-cycle PCR with Deep VentR polymerase added sample barcodes and Illumina adapters. Before sequencing, amplicons of 200-500 bp were gel-purified using a QIAquick gel extraction kit. The TCRbeta amplicons were sequenced with 250-bp paired-end reads on an Illumina HiSeq 2500. Processing in the source paper ran as follows. To recover full CDR3 sequences, reads were quality-trimmed using Trimmomatic v0.33 and paired reads were then merged using FLASH v1.2.11. V, D and J germline segments were assigned to the rearranged TCRbeta sequences by MiGEC v1.2.1b. Clonotype statistics and Shannon-Wiener diversity indices were calculated with VDJtools v1.0.0. Except for diversity analysis, only each sample's 250 most abundant clonotypes were used in subsequent analyses to reduce sampling bias. TCRdb trimmed public reads at Q25 via fastp, called clones via MiXCR and kept in-frame beta chains. Each entry merges the rows of one CDR3 protein and shows their most common DNA and genes. The V and J calls and clone size are TCRdb's, not the authors'. The sample table lists approximately 330,000 distinct CDR3 sequences, about two thirds of them with a count of one. Roughly 6.5% of the sample goes to the ten largest clones.

At the junction V is shortened by 4 bases and J by 4 bases; bases outside the gene matches: 7. CDR1 LGHNA and CDR2 YSLEER were looked up in the germline V gene. The CDR3 length is 15 residues, termini included. CDR3 DNA is the only sequence kept; it has 45 bases, read in frame from the first base. RNA from unsorted whole blood was extracted with TRIzol reagent, and germline DNA was obtained with the DNeasy Blood & Tissue kit. Chronic HBV infection was present in the patients, and the patients were treatment-naive at sampling. Before surgery, roughly 4 milliliters of peripheral blood were collected into K2EDTA tubes. A remark on this clonotype: Its antigen target is currently unknown. Being one base from a much bigger clone, this may be a read error. Without the conserved terminal phenylalanine or tryptophan, this CDR3 likely stems from a read error.

The chain is assembled from TRBV4-3 and TRBJ2-1, and 7 bases in between align with TRBD1. The TCR sequence derives from a man between 35 and 55 years old with primary liver carcinoma and hepatitis B virus infection. Material: peripheral blood. The DNA is TGCGCCAGCAGCCGGACCGGGACAGAGTACAATGAGCAGTTCTCC. It specifies CASSRTGTEYNEQFS.